A single sample gave rise to the 30 T cell receptor beta chains below, sequenced in a study of identical twins (dated by TCRdb to the mid-2010s). Library generation was performed with 5' RACE. The instrument given in TCRdb is Illumina HiSeq 2000. TCRdb applied fastp at Q25 and MiXCR to the public reads, then kept only in-frame beta chains. Each entry is one CDR3 protein sequence, shown with its most common DNA and genes. A total of 1.5 million to 2 million distinct CDR3 sequences appear in this sample, around 33% of them only once. The top ten clonotypes cover around 0.3% of the sample. The sample taken for sequencing was cord blood. The receptor set was obtained from a newborn girl in good health.

This clonotype was detected only a few times. The rearrangement joins TRBV4-2 to TRBJ1-1; 10 bases match TRBD1. Trimming at V came to 3 bases and at J to 1 base, leaving 8 bases not matched to a gene. In germline, CDR1 is LGHNA, CDR2 YNFKEQ. The CDR3 extends over 17 amino acids. The CDR3 sequence: CASSHRLGQGENTEAFF. CDR3 DNA: TGTGCCAGCAGCCACCGATTAGGACAGGGGGAGAACACTGAAGCTTTCTTT.

This chain uses TRBV4-1 with TRBJ2-4, with TRBD2 identical over 7 bases. The CDR3 length is 14 residues. Germline V gives CDR1 MGHRA, CDR2 YSYEKL. V lost 3 bases, J lost 6 bases, and 5 bases stayed unmatched. CDR3 region: CASSHVGEGNIQYF. The CDR3 DNA sequence: TGCGCCAGCAGCCACGTGGGGGAGGGAAACATTCAGTACTTC.

This chain uses TRBV6-1 with TRBJ2-3; 12 bases are a match to TRBD2. CDR3 size: 17 residues. The J segment lost 5 bases and the V segment lost 6 bases, leaving 12 bases of the junction unmatched. Germline CDR1 and CDR2: MNHNS and SASEGT. The CDR3 DNA reads TGTGCCAGCAGCGCCCGACTAGCGGGAGCCATCGGAGATACGCAGTATTTT. It codes for CASSARLAGAIGDTQYF.

This rearrangement joins TRBV28 to TRBJ2-2; 7 positions agree with TRBD1. Germline CDR1 reads MDHEN; CDR2 reads SYDVKM. The V segment lost 6 bases and the J segment 3 bases; nucleotides outside the gene matches: 13. CDR3 length equals 17 residues. The CDR3 spells CASSQIDRAQDTGELFF. For the CDR3, the DNA is TGTGCCAGCAGCCAGATTGACAGGGCGCAAGACACCGGGGAGCTGTTTTTT.

As concerns this clonotype: A much bigger clone sits one base away, suggesting this may be a read error. The gene calls are TRBV3-1 and TRBJ2-7; the D gene is possibly TRBD2 (5 bases). Germline V gene lookup returns CDR1 LGHDT and CDR2 YNNKEL (reference sequence). This CDR3 has 14 amino acids. The ends were cut back, 4 bases at V and 0 bases at J, with 10 bases in the middle. The chain's CDR3 is CASSLRLTSYEQYF. In DNA form, the CDR3 reads TGTGCCAGCAGCCTTCGACTAACCTCCTACGAGCAGTACTTC.

This chain uses TRBV3-1 with TRBJ2-7; D call uncertain. Germline values: CDR1 LGHDT, CDR2 YNNKEL (reference sequence). With 1 base removed from V and 2 bases from J, the gap between germline ends came to 12 bases. The CDR3 has 15 residues. CDR3 protein: CASSQAKLPAYEQYF. The CDR3 coding sequence is TGTGCCAGCAGCCAAGCGAAGCTCCCCGCCTACGAGCAGTACTTC.

Only a few counts were recorded for this clonotype. CDR3 region: CASSFALYEQFF. The CDR3 nucleotides read TGTGCCAGCAGTTTTGCACTCTATGAGCAGTTCTTC. J is TRBJ2-1 and V is TRBV28; D not certain. The CDR3 runs 12 residues. Per the germline V gene, CDR1 is MDHEN and CDR2 is SYDVKM. V was pared by 3 bases and J by 8 bases, with 8 bases between.

The chain links TRBV18 to TRBJ2-2; D call uncertain. CDR1 and CDR2 (germline): KGHSH, LQKENI. V gave up 1 base and J gave up 6 bases, with 9 bases separating them. This CDR3 contains 14 residues. This CDR3 reads CASSPRLIAGELFF. The CDR3 DNA reads as TGTGCCAGCTCACCACGTTTGATTGCCGGGGAGCTGTTTTTT. The full variable domain, with the rest looked up from reference TRBV18 and TRBJ2-2, is NAGVMQNPRHLVRRRGQEARLRCSPMKGHSHVYWYRQLPEEGLKFMVYLQKENIIDESGMPKERFSAEFPKEGPSILRIQQVVRGDSAAYFCASSPRLIAGELFFGEGSRLTVL.

The rearrangement links TRBV7-2 to TRBJ2-2, with 11 bases matching TRBD2. Trimming cost V 7 bases and J 5 bases; bases outside gene matches: 9. This CDR3 is built from 16 residues. Germline V CDR1 and CDR2: SGHTA, FQGNSA. CDR3 DNA: TGTGCCAGCACCTTTACTAGCGGGGGATTTACCGGGGAGCTGTTTTTT. It is translated as CASTFTSGGFTGELFF.

As concerns this clonotype: This may arise from a read error, as a much more abundant clone is one base away. The rearrangement links TRBV29-1 to TRBJ2-1; possibly TRBD1 for D (6 bases). CDR3 length: 12 amino acids. Germline V lookup: CDR1 SQVTM, CDR2 ANQGSEA. Trimming removed 2 bases from V and 10 bases from J, with 12 bases in between. Here the CDR3 reads CSVEQGRIEQFF. The CDR3 DNA sequence: TGCAGCGTTGAACAGGGGCGGATCGAGCAGTTCTTC.

This clonotype showed up just a few times. This sequence joins TRBV6-6 and TRBJ2-7; 7 positions agree with TRBD1. From germline, CDR1 is MNHNY and CDR2 SVGAGI (reference sequence). The CDR3 consists of 14 residues. V lost 5 bases, J lost 3 bases, and 7 bases stayed unmatched. CDR3 region: CASSRTRDSYEQYF. CDR3 bases: TGTGCCAGCAGTCGCACCCGGGACAGCTACGAGCAGTACTTC.

This clonotype has just a few counts. The chain links TRBV7-9 to TRBJ1-1, with D perhaps matching TRBD1 (6 bases). There are 14 residues in the CDR3. CDR1 SEHNR and CDR2 FQNEAQ come from the germline V gene (reference sequence). The V end was cut by 5 bases, the J end by 0 bases, with 10 bases between. The CDR3 DNA reads as TGTGCCAGCAGCACCGACAGGATGAACACTGAAGCTTTCTTT. Translation: CASSTDRMNTEAFF.

V gene TRBV3-1 combines with J gene TRBJ2-1; D is uncertain. V was shortened by 3 bases and J by 5 bases, with 11 bases between the two germline ends. Germline V gene data show CDR1 as LGHDT and CDR2 as YNNKEL (reference sequence). This CDR3 has 14 amino acids. The CDR3 DNA follows: TGTGCCAGCAGCCATCCTCAACGGAACAATGAGCAGTTCTTC. It codes for CASSHPQRNNEQFF.

This clonotype showed up just a few times. This chain joins TRBV7-9 and TRBJ2-4; 7 nucleotides agree with TRBD1. CDR3 size: 17 residues. V gave up 1 base and J gave up 7 bases; unmatched junction bases: 13. CDR1 is SEHNR and CDR2 is FQNEAQ in the germline V gene (reference sequence). CDR3 in amino acids: CASSLVGGETGKNIQYF. The CDR3 coding sequence is TGTGCCAGCAGCTTAGTAGGGGGAGAGACAGGGAAGAACATTCAGTACTTC.

The chain employs TRBV20-1 and TRBJ2-3, with TRBD2 matching over 11 bases. Trimming cost V 2 bases and J 8 bases; bases outside gene matches: 12. From germline, CDR1 is DFQATT and CDR2 SNEGSKA (reference sequence). The CDR3 is 16 residues long. The CDR3 here is CSARIAGGPLGGTQYF. CDR3 nucleotide sequence: TGCAGTGCTAGAATAGCGGGAGGGCCTTTAGGCGGTACGCAGTATTTT.

This clonotype was seen many times. V gene TRBV12-3 or TRBV12-4 combines with J gene TRBJ2-7; 12 bases align to TRBD2. The CDR3 spans 15 residues. The V and J ends lost 6 bases and 3 bases, in that order; junction bases with no gene match: 6. CDR3 sequence reads: CASSPGTSGRYEQYF. CDR3 DNA: TGTGCCAGCAGCCCGGGGACTAGCGGGCGCTACGAGCAGTACTTC.

There are a few counts of this clonotype. The J gene is TRBJ2-4, the V gene TRBV6-2 or TRBV6-3; D gene ambiguous. CDR1 is MNHEY, CDR2 SVGEGT, per germline. V lost 3 bases to trimming and J lost 1 base, with 7 bases between them. This CDR3 is built from 14 residues. The CDR3 region is CASSYTQAKNIQYF. The CDR3 DNA is TGTGCCAGCAGTTATACGCAGGCCAAAAACATTCAGTACTTC.

This clonotype was seen more than once but under ten times. CDR3 nucleotides: TGCAGTGCTAGTGACGCCAGCATGGGCGAGCAGTACTTC. It is translated as CSASDASMGEQYF. The gene calls are TRBV20-1 and TRBJ2-5; D remains unclear. The J call may be mistaken, given a closer DNA end match to TRBJ2-7. This CDR3 has 13 amino acids. Germline V gene data show CDR1 as DFQATT and CDR2 as SNEGSKA (reference sequence).

This chain uses TRBV2 with TRBJ2-5, with D unresolved. The V and J ends lost 4 bases and 1 base respectively, with 7 bases between them. This CDR3 region has 13 residues. Germline lookup yields CDR1 SNHLY and CDR2 FYNNEI. CDR3 amino acids: CASSVLRQETQYF. The CDR3, as DNA: TGTGCCAGCAGTGTACTACGCCAAGAGACCCAGTACTTC.

The chain is built from TRBV4-2 and TRBJ1-1; unclear D gene. V was trimmed by 1 base and J by 2 bases, leaving 14 bases between them. Germline assignment: CDR1 LGHNA and CDR2 YNFKEQ. The CDR3 consists of 16 residues. CDR3: CASSQAGGPVNTEAFF. CDR3 nucleotide sequence: TGTGCCAGCAGCCAAGCTGGAGGGCCTGTTAACACTGAAGCTTTCTTT.

This clonotype has at least ten counts. This chain links TRBV29-1 with TRBJ2-7; TRBD2 matches 13 bases. This CDR3 is built from 15 residues. J was trimmed by 3 bases and V by 1 base; bases with no gene match: 3. Per the germline V gene, CDR1 is SQVTM and CDR2 is ANQGSEA. CDR3 in DNA: TGCAGCGTTGAAGGGACTAGCGGGAGCCTCTACGAGCAGTACTTC. Amino acid sequence: CSVEGTSGSLYEQYF.

J is TRBJ2-7 and V is TRBV5-1, with 15 bases fitting TRBD2. CDR1 and CDR2 from the germline V gene are SGHRS and YFSETQ. J lost 5 bases, V lost 1 base, and 7 bases had no gene match. The CDR3 is 17 amino acids. The CDR3 DNA reads as TGCGCCAGCAGCTTGTTTGTGGGACTAGCGGGAGGAGACGAGCAGTACTTC. This codes for CASSLFVGLAGGDEQYF.

This clonotype has more than one count but fewer than ten. The gene calls are TRBV24-1 and TRBJ2-7, with 10 bases aligning to TRBD1. This CDR3 is 16 amino acids long. CDR1 is KGHDR, CDR2 SFDVKD, per germline. Unmatched junction bases numbered 11, after V lost 7 bases and J lost 3 bases. The CDR3: CATSHPGTGDLYEQYF. In DNA form, the CDR3 reads TGTGCCACCAGCCACCCCGGGACAGGGGACCTCTACGAGCAGTACTTC.

The CDR3 sequence is CSANGGPGNTIYF. DNA for the CDR3: TGCAGTGCTAACGGGGGGCCTGGAAACACCATATATTTT. The chain is built from TRBV20-1 and TRBJ1-3; weak D call: TRBD1 (6 bases). The CDR3 spans 13 residues. The germline gives CDR1 DFQATT, CDR2 SNEGSKA (reference sequence). With 4 bases removed from V and 2 bases from J, the gap between germline ends came to 9 bases.

J is TRBJ1-5 and V is TRBV9; possibly TRBD1 for D (5 bases). Trimming shortened V by 3 bases and J by 3 bases, and 10 bases separated the two germline ends. Germline V gives CDR1 SGDLS, CDR2 YYNGEE. The CDR3 is made up of 14 amino acids. Here the CDR3 reads CASSARGNNQPQHF. The DNA of the CDR3 is TGTGCCAGCAGCGCCCGGGGGAACAATCAGCCCCAGCATTTT.

This clonotype was seen a handful of times. This chain links TRBV12-3 or TRBV12-4 with TRBJ2-7; no firm D call. The CDR3 covers 13 residues. V was clipped by 3 bases and J by 5 bases, with 11 bases between them. The CDR3 bases are TGTGCCAGCAGTTTGCGGCAGGCCGACGAGCAGTACTTC. Protein product: CASSLRQADEQYF.

The V gene is TRBV12-3 or TRBV12-4, the J gene TRBJ1-2; unclear D gene. The CDR3 runs 13 residues. V gave up 5 bases and J gave up 8 bases, with 15 bases separating them. CDR3 in amino acids: CASSPRGEGGYTF. CDR3 DNA: TGTGCCAGCAGTCCCCGCGGGGAAGGAGGCTACACCTTC.

This clonotype was seen ten or more times. V and J are TRBV20-1 and TRBJ1-6, with D possibly TRBD1 on 5 matching bases. This CDR3 contains 15 residues. Trimming pared 3 bases from V and 0 bases from J, leaving 9 bases between. In germline, CDR1 is DFQATT, CDR2 SNEGSKA (reference sequence). CDR3 sequence (DNA): TGCAGTGCTAGGGCAGGGAGCTCCTATAATTCACCCCTCCACTTT. It is translated as CSARAGSSYNSPLHF.

The table lists this clonotype with a few counts. The chain couples TRBV11-3 to TRBJ2-2; D not resolved. Trimming pared 2 bases from V and 0 bases from J, leaving 10 bases between. The CDR3 is 16 amino acids. Germline assignment: CDR1 SGHNT and CDR2 YENEEA. The DNA for the CDR3 is TGTGCCAGCAGCTTATTTGGGCTCTCGAACACCGGGGAGCTGTTTTTT. It encodes CASSLFGLSNTGELFF.

This clonotype has more than one count but fewer than ten. The chain uses TRBV4-2 and TRBJ2-5; D call uncertain. The V gene's germline CDR1 is LGHNA and CDR2 YNFKEQ. The CDR3 is 14 amino acids. V dropped 3 bases and J dropped 2 bases, with 10 bases sitting between them. Here the CDR3 reads CASSQADGQETQYF. CDR3 coding DNA: TGTGCCAGCAGCCAGGCGGACGGACAAGAGACCCAGTACTTC.